This T cell receptor beta chain was found in a study of shared clonotypes between healthy human individuals. Measured with immunoSEQ multiplex PCR; TCRdb has only the in-frame clones, and not every one. The sample holds about 2,500,000 clones, around 94% seen once. Trimming took 5 bases from V and 8 from J; bases not matched to a gene: 14. Germline V CDR1 and CDR2: MNHNY, SVGAGI (reference sequence). The CDR3 is 15 amino acids. The sample was naive CD4+ T cells sorted from blood. Subset defined: CD45RA+ positively selected. V gene TRBV6-6 combines with J gene TRBJ1-2, with 7 bases aligning to TRBD1. The sequence was obtained from a man aged 18-30 years in good health. The CDR3 loop is CASSQSPLTGWGYTF. The DNA for the CDR3 is TGTGCCAGCAGTCAATCACCGTTGACAGGGTGGGGCTACACCTTC.